One sample yielded the 20 T cell receptor beta chains listed below, sequenced in a study of OX40 agonist ivuxolimab in advanced cancers. The repertoire was sequenced with immunoSEQ multiplex PCR; TCRdb's copy has only in-frame clones and lacks some. This table holds roughly 34,000 clones, 65% to 80% found once. This specimen consisted of CD4+ or CD8+ T cells sorted from blood, obtained in a trial of the OX40 agonist ivuxolimab. These receptors came from an adult with an advanced solid tumor such as melanoma, head and neck, liver or kidney cancer.

This clone came up once. The V gene is TRBV4-2, the J gene TRBJ2-5, with 7 bases that match TRBD2. Germline values: CDR1 LGHNA, CDR2 YNFKEQ. The V and J ends lost 8 bases and 1 base, in that order; junction bases with no gene match: 10. The CDR3 contains 15 residues. CDR3: CASAPSGGPQETQYF. The CDR3 nucleotides are TGTGCCAGCGCCCCCTCGGGGGGTCCCCAAGAGACCCAGTACTTC.

The rearrangement uses TRBV5-6 and TRBJ1-6; the D is unclear. CDR1 SGHDT and CDR2 YYEEEE come from the germline V gene. V dropped 0 bases and J dropped 6 bases, with 10 bases sitting between them. The CDR3 runs 15 residues. The CDR3 DNA is TGTGCCAGCAGCTTGGATGGTGTTCGTAATTCACCCCTCCACTTT. Translating gives CASSLDGVRNSPLHF.

This clone has just a few counts. The rearrangement uses TRBV6-1 and TRBJ1-5; D gene unclear. Looked up from germline, CDR1 is MNHNS and CDR2 is SASEGT. Trimming pared 0 bases from V and 0 bases from J, leaving 15 bases between. The CDR3 consists of 18 residues. The CDR3 is CASSEARDGRASNQPQHF. As DNA, the CDR3 is TGTGCCAGCAGTGAAGCGCGTGACGGGAGGGCTAGCAATCAGCCCCAGCATTTT.

The chain carries TRBV5-5 and TRBJ1-2; D remains unclear. This CDR3 comprises 13 residues. Deletions cut 4 bases from V and 4 bases from J, with 11 bases between. CDR1 is SGHKS, CDR2 YYEKEE, per germline (reference sequence). The CDR3 region is CASSEGWGYGYTF. The CDR3 DNA follows: TGTGCCAGCAGCGAAGGGTGGGGCTATGGCTACACCTTC.

The genes are TRBV15 and TRBJ2-5; no definite D call. In germline, CDR1 is LNHNV, CDR2 YYDKDF (reference sequence). Trimming shortened V by 6 bases and J by 4 bases, and 9 bases separated the two germline ends. The CDR3 is 12 residues long. Here the CDR3 reads CATSWSRETQYF. CDR3 nucleotide sequence: TGTGCCACCAGTTGGTCGAGAGAGACCCAGTACTTC.

CDR3 bases: TGTGCCAGCAGTGCTAGTCCGAGCTCTGGGGCCAACGTCCTGACTTTC. Translation gives CASSASPSSGANVLTF. The chain uses TRBV2 and TRBJ2-6; D remains unclear. CDR1 and CDR2 (germline): SNHLY, FYNNEI. Trimming removed 4 bases at V and 0 bases at J, with 10 bases between. The CDR3 is 16 residues long.

The chain links TRBV28 to TRBJ1-5; the D gene is possibly TRBD1 (6 bases). The CDR3 loop spans 16 amino acids. V was trimmed by 6 bases and J by 1 base, leaving 16 bases between them. Germline assignment: CDR1 MDHEN and CDR2 SYDVKM. CDR3 protein: CASRESGTQSNQPQHF. The CDR3 nucleotides are TGTGCCAGCAGGGAATCCGGGACACAAAGCAATCAGCCCCAGCATTTT. The whole variable domain, filled in from reference TRBV28 and TRBJ1-5, reads DVKVTQSSRYLVKRTGEKVFLECVQDMDHENMFWYRQDPGLGLRLIYFSYDVKMKEKGDIPEGYSVSREKKERFSLILESASTNQTSMYLCASRESGTQSNQPQHFGDGTRLSIL.

The CDR3 region has the DNA TGTGCCAGCAGCTTGGAACTAGCGGGGTCCACCGGGGAGCTGTTTTTT. It yields the protein CASSLELAGSTGELFF. V is TRBV7-9 and J is TRBJ2-2, with TRBD2 matching over 10 bases. The J segment lost 4 bases and the V segment lost 3 bases, leaving 5 bases of the junction unmatched. Germline CDR1 reads SEHNR; CDR2 reads FQNEAQ (reference sequence). The CDR3 has 16 amino acids.

The chain combines TRBV4-2 with TRBJ2-3; 7 bases agree with TRBD2. The germline V gene encodes CDR1 LGHNA and CDR2 YNFKEQ. The CDR3 is made up of 16 amino acids. Unmatched junction bases numbered 14, after V lost 5 bases and J lost 6 bases. The CDR3 nucleotides are TGTGCCAGCAGCTCAGAGTTGCGGGGAGGGTTGGATACGCAGTATTTT. Translated: CASSSELRGGLDTQYF.

This chain links TRBV30 with TRBJ1-5; no firm D call. The length of the CDR3 is 13 residues. The V gene's germline CDR1 is GTSNPN and CDR2 SVGIG (reference sequence). The germline V and J ends were trimmed by 3 bases and 7 bases, with 13 bases remaining between them. The CDR3 spells CAWSLGWGQPQHF. The CDR3 coding sequence is TGTGCCTGGAGCCTAGGCTGGGGACAGCCCCAGCATTTT.

The chain links TRBV7-9 to TRBJ1-1; D may be TRBD1 (5 bases). V was trimmed by 5 bases and J by 4 bases, leaving 17 bases between them. CDR1 and CDR2 from the germline V gene are SEHNR and FQNEAQ (reference sequence). The CDR3 extends over 15 amino acids. The chain's CDR3 is CASSNRAGESTEAFF. CDR3 in DNA: TGTGCCAGCAGCAATAGGGCGGGGGAGTCCACTGAAGCTTTCTTT.

The chain recombines TRBV27 with TRBJ1-1, with a possible D match to TRBD1 (5 bases). The V and J ends lost 5 bases and 0 bases respectively, with 13 bases between them. Germline V gives CDR1 MNHEY, CDR2 SMNVEV (reference sequence). The CDR3 covers 15 residues. CDR3 loop: CASSRGVGLNTEAFF. Here the CDR3 DNA reads TGTGCCAGCAGTCGAGGGGTCGGCTTGAACACTGAAGCTTTCTTT.

The rearrangement uses TRBV14 and TRBJ2-7, with D perhaps TRBD1 or TRBD2 (6 bases each). The germline CDR1 and CDR2 sequences are SGHDN and FVKESK. V was clipped by 1 base and J by 2 bases, with 18 bases between them. This CDR3 spans 17 amino acids. CDR3 sequence (DNA): TGTGCCAGCAGCCAAGGACCACGGGGGCGGGTAACCTACGAGCAGTACTTC. It is translated as CASSQGPRGRVTYEQYF.

The V and J genes are TRBV15 and TRBJ1-6; TRBD1 agrees at 7 bases. The CDR3 loop spans 14 amino acids. The V gene's germline CDR1 is LNHNV and CDR2 YYDKDF (reference sequence). V lost 8 bases to trimming and J lost 10 bases; unmatched junction nucleotides: 11. In nucleotides, the CDR3 is TGTGCCACCGCCCGGGCCAGGGGGTTGTCACCCCTCCACTTT. Amino acid sequence: CATARARGLSPLHF. Full variable domain (rest looked up from reference TRBV15 and TRBJ1-6): DAMVIQNPRYQVTQFGKPVTLSCSQTLNHNVMYWYQQKSSQAPKLLFHYYDKDFNNEADTPDNFQSRRPNTSFCFLDIRSPGLGDTAMYLCATARARGLSPLHFGNGTRLTVT.

The chain links TRBV28 to TRBJ1-6; D ambiguous. Trimming shortened V by 8 bases and J by 0 bases, and 11 bases separated the two germline ends. Germline-derived CDR1 and CDR2 are MDHEN and SYDVKM. The CDR3 sequence is 15 residues long. Written as DNA, the CDR3 is TGTGCCAGCCTCCGGGCTAGCTCCTATAATTCACCCCTCCACTTT. It translates to CASLRASSYNSPLHF.

The chain has TRBV28 and TRBJ2-7, with 7 bases matching TRBD1. The CDR3 has 14 residues. CDR1 and CDR2 from the germline V gene are MDHEN and SYDVKM. V lost 3 bases to trimming and J lost 3 bases; unmatched junction nucleotides: 5. CDR3 amino acids: CASSFAGTVYEQYF. DNA of the CDR3: TGTGCCAGCAGTTTCGCCGGGACAGTCTACGAGCAGTACTTC.

The genes are TRBV6-6 and TRBJ2-5; D is possibly TRBD1 (6 bases). V gave up 8 bases and J gave up 1 base, with 17 bases separating them. This CDR3 spans 15 amino acids. Germline lookup yields CDR1 MNHNY and CDR2 SVGAGI (reference sequence). The CDR3 sequence: CASLRVLGAQETQYF. Written as DNA, the CDR3 is TGTGCCAGCCTGAGGGTGCTGGGGGCCCAAGAGACCCAGTACTTC.

This clone has more than one count but fewer than ten. This chain connects TRBV6-5 to TRBJ2-2, with 8 bases lining up with TRBD1. With 2 bases clipped from V and 4 bases from J, the junction kept 3 bases outside the gene matches. The length of the CDR3 is 15 residues. Germline values: CDR1 MNHEY, CDR2 SVGAGI. CDR3 residues: CASSYRTGGTGELFF. DNA of the CDR3: TGTGCCAGCAGTTACAGAACAGGGGGCACCGGGGAGCTGTTTTTT.

DNA for the CDR3: TGTGCCAGCAGCTCCGCCGGGACTAGCGGGGGGAATGAGCAGTTCTTC. Protein sequence: CASSSAGTSGGNEQFF. The chain is built from TRBV11-2 and TRBJ2-1, with TRBD2 matching over 15 bases. With V trimmed by 4 bases and J by 7 bases, 5 bases remained unmatched. CDR1 and CDR2 from the germline V gene are SGHAT and FQNNGV. There are 16 residues in the CDR3.

The V and J genes are TRBV20-1 and TRBJ1-1, with 7 bases that match TRBD1. After removal of 4 bases from V and 8 bases from J, the junction contained 4 bases not matched to a gene. There are 11 residues in the CDR3. Germline V gene lookup returns CDR1 DFQATT and CDR2 SNEGSKA (reference sequence). Here the CDR3 DNA reads TGCAGTGCTACCTGGGACAGAGAAGCTTTCTTT. Amino acid sequence: CSATWDREAFF.